This T cell receptor beta chain was identified during a study of glioma-infiltrating T cells after dendritic cell vaccination. Whole-study findings and limits: Longer survival after dendritic cell vaccination followed higher pretreatment TIL content.

A remark on this clone: No antigen is known for it.

The primer mix had 60 V beta and 13 J beta primers. Sequencing used immunoSEQ multiplex PCR; TCRdb keeps in-frame clones, though not all of them. The table has around 100,000 clones, 80% to 85% seen once. The CDR3 extends over 14 amino acids. Trimming removed 2 bases at V and 1 base at J, with 9 bases between. Germline CDR1 is SGHRS and CDR2 is YFSETQ. Indicated time point: after dendritic cell vaccination, including at tumor progression/relapse. The TCR was taken from a human donor with glioblastoma. The sample consisted of blood, taken after dendritic cell vaccination. The genes are TRBV5-1 and TRBJ1-2, with a possible D match to TRBD1 (5 bases). This CDR3 reads CASSLTTDNYGYTF. DNA of the CDR3: TGCGCCAGCAGCTTAACGACAGATAACTATGGCTACACCTTC.